This is a list of T cell receptor beta chains from one sample in a study of T cell responses to AZD1222 COVID-19 vaccine. Method: immunoSEQ multiplex PCR; TCRdb's copy keeps in-frame clones and lacks some. The table lists about 99,000 clones, over 80% of them singletons. Here the sequenced sample was peripheral blood, taken on day 0 of AZD1222 vaccination. These receptors originate from an adult in good health. CDR3s leave out the opening cysteine and the closing phenylalanine or tryptophan. Fields, in order: J gene, V gene, CDR3 protein.

>TRBJ1-1|TRBV7-2
ASSSDIQNTEAF
>TRBJ1-1|TRBV7-2
ASSLARGFRTEAF
>TRBJ1-6|TRBV6-2/TRBV6-3
ASSYVARGNSPLH
>TRBJ1-1|TRBV15
ATSRDEGELMNTEAF
>TRBJ1-4|TRBV2
ASRVGQGGEKLF
>TRBJ2-7|TRBV10-2
ASRGPSSYEQY
>TRBJ1-2|TRBV6-5
ASSTQRGASYGYT
>TRBJ2-5|TRBV6-6
ASSYTGSQETQY
>TRBJ1-5|TRBV19
ASSDSWGQPQH
>TRBJ2-6|TRBV5-8
ASSWDRGNGANVLT
>TRBJ1-1|TRBV7-9
ASSLVTGTEAF
>TRBJ2-2|TRBV5-6
ASSPLPGELF
>TRBJ2-7|TRBV7-9
ASSPTQGASYEQY
>TRBJ2-1|TRBV7-2
ASSLDQAGYNEQF
>TRBJ1-2|TRBV5-1
ASSELSTLANYGYT
>TRBJ2-7|TRBV3-1/TRBV3-2
ASSQPLGGASEQY
>TRBJ2-2|TRBV7-7
ASSLGPGNTGELF
>TRBJ2-3|TRBV6-2/TRBV6-3
ASSASGEAITDTQY
>TRBJ2-2|TRBV9
ASSPLVRGELF
>TRBJ2-2|TRBV7-7
ASSPPGLGGTGELF
>TRBJ1-1|TRBV25-1
ASSRGSSRATEAF
>TRBJ1-2|TRBV12-3/TRBV12-4
ASNRQGDYGYT
>TRBJ2-1|TRBV9
ASSVGRRDNEQF
>TRBJ1-1|TRBV5-4
ASSPGQKNTEAF
>TRBJ2-6|TRBV28
ASSFITGANVLT
>TRBJ2-3|TRBV19
ATASPGSTDTQY
>TRBJ1-2|TRBV10-1
ASSESRQIYGYT
>TRBJ1-2|TRBV14
ASSQGTGSSINYGYT
>TRBJ1-2|TRBV13
ASSLGGRGLPLHGYT
>TRBJ2-2|TRBV7-9
ASSLYSNTGELF
>TRBJ2-5|TRBV4-3
ASSQDVLAGGQETQY
>TRBJ2-7|TRBV7-4
ASSLGASSVMCEQY
>TRBJ1-1|TRBV20-1
SASGGTGTEAF
>TRBJ2-3|TRBV7-9
ASSLPPLVSTDTQY
>TRBJ2-7|TRBV28
ASTLGAGEQY
>TRBJ2-1|TRBV7-2
ASSLALRGHEQF
>TRBJ1-6|TRBV7-2
ASRKWVDNSPLH
>TRBJ1-1|TRBV19
ASRPQASNTEAF
>TRBJ1-2|TRBV28
ASSWTGWGYT
>TRBJ2-7|TRBV5-1
ASSRSGSHYEQY
>TRBJ1-1|TRBV19
ASSTSSANTEAF